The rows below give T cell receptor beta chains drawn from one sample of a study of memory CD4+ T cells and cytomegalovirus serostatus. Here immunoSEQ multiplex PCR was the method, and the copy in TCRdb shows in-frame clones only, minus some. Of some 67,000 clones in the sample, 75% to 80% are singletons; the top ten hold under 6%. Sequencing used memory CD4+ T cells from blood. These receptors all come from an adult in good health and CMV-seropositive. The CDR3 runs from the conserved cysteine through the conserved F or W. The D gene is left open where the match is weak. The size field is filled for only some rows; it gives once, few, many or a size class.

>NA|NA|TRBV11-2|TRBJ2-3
TGTGCCAGCAGCTTACGGGGGCCGGAAGATACGCAGTATTTT
CASSLRGPEDTQYF
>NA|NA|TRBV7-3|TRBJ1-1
TGTGCCAGCAGCTTAGGCACCAACACTGAAGCTTTCTTT
CASSLGTNTEAFF
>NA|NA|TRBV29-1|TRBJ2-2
TGCAGCGTTGTAAGCCAACTTACCGGGGAGCTGTTTTTT
CSVVSQLTGELFF
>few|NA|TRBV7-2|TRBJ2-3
TGTGCCAGCAGCTTGGACTATCTGAGCACAGATACGCAGTATTTT
CASSLDYLSTDTQYF
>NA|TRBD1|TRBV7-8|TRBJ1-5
TGTGCCAGCAGCTTATTGACAGGGAGAAATCAGCCCCAGCATTTT
CASSLLTGRNQPQHF
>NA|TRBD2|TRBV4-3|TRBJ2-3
TGCGCCAGCAGCCAAGAGCGGACTAGCGGCGCAGATACGCAGTATTTT
CASSQERTSGADTQYF
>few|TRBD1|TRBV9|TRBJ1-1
TGTGCCAGCAGCTTCCGGGACAGGGGTTCAGAAGCTTTCTTT
CASSFRDRGSEAFF
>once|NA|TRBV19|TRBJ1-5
TGTGCCAGTACCCGGGAGGGGTTTGGGGGGGACCAGCCCCAGCATTTT
CASTREGFGGDQPQHF
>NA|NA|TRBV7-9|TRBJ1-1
TGTGCCAGCAGCTTAGCGAATGGGGGGCTTGACACTGAAGCTTTCTTT
CASSLANGGLDTEAFF
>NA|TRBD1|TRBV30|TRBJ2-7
TGTGCCTGGAGTTCGGGACAGGGTGCCGAGCAGTACTTC
CAWSSGQGAEQYF
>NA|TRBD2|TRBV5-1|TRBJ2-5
TGCGCCAGCAGCCTTAAAGCTAGCGGAGTAGAGACCCAGTACTTC
CASSLKASGVETQYF
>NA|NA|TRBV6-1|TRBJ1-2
TGTGCCAGCATTAGGGGGGAACAAAACTATGGCTACACCTTC
CASIRGEQNYGYTF
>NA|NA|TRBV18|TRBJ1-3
TGTGCCAGCTCCGACAGGCAGATGGGTTCTGGAAACACCATATATTTT
CASSDRQMGSGNTIYF
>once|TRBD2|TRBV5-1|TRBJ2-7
TGCGCCAGCAGCTTGGCGACTGGGACTAGGCTCTACGAGCAGTACTTC
CASSLATGTRLYEQYF
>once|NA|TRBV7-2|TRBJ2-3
TGTGCCAGCAGCATCATATCGGATACGCAGTATTTT
CASSIISDTQYF
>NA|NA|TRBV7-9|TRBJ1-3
TGTGCCAGCACTAGAGGAGGAGGAGGAAACACCATATATTTT
CASTRGGGGNTIYF
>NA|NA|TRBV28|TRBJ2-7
TGTGCCAGCAGTCCGAGACAGGCTCTAAGGTCCTACGAGCAGTACTTC
CASSPRQALRSYEQYF
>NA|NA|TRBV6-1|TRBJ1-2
TGTGCCAGCAGTGAATCGGGGCGACAGCATGGCTACACCTTC
CASSESGRQHGYTF
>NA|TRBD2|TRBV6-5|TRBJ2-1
TGTGCCAGCAGTCCCCTAGCGGGGGGGCCGGTCTTC
CASSPLAGGPVF
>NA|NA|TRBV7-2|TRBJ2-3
TGTGCCAGCAGCCGGTCACGGGGTCACACAGATACGCAGTATTTT
CASSRSRGHTDTQYF
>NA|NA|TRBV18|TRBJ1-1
TGTGCCAGCTCACCAGGGGCGAGTGAAGCTTTCTTT
CASSPGASEAFF
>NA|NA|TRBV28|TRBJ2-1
TGTGCCAGCAGCCCGGTGAACTCAGGGGTCTACAATGAGCAGTTCTTC
CASSPVNSGVYNEQFF
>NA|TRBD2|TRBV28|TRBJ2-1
TGTGCCAGCAGTTCTCCCCCCAAAGGGACTAGCGTCTACAATGAGCAGTTCTTC
CASSSPPKGTSVYNEQFF
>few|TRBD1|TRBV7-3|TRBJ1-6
TGTGCCAGCAGCCCCGGGACAGGGGAATATAATTCACCCCTCCACTTT
CASSPGTGEYNSPLHF
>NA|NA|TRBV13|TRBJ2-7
TGTGCCAGCAGCTTTAGGCGGACGGCAGGGAGCTCCTACGAGCAGTACTTC
CASSFRRTAGSSYEQYF
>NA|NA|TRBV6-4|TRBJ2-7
TGTGCCAGCAGCCCTCAGGGAGGCGACGAGCAGTACTTC
CASSPQGGDEQYF
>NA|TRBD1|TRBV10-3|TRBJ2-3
TGTGCCATCAGCCCGGGACAGGACACAGATACGCAGTATTTT
CAISPGQDTDTQYF
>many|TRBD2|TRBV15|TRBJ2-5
TGTGCCACCAGCCCCGGGAGGGAGTGGGAGACCCAGTACTTC
CATSPGREWETQYF
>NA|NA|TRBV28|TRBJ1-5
TGTGCCAGCAGTTTAAGGACTCCTAGCAATCAGCCCCAGCATTTT
CASSLRTPSNQPQHF
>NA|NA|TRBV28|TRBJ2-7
TGTGCCAGCAGTCCTCCGGGGCAGGGTTCCCACGAGCAGTACTTC
CASSPPGQGSHEQYF
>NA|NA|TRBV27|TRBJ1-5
TGTGCCAGCAGTTCCCCAGAGACATTACCTTCCCAGCATTTT
CASSSPETLPSQHF
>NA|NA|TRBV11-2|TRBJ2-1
TGTGCCAGCAGCCGGGCTGGCTCCTACAATGAGCAGTTCTTC
CASSRAGSYNEQFF
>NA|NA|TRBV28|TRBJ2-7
TGTGCCAGCAGAGCAGGGGTTCAGTCCTACGAGCAGTACTTC
CASRAGVQSYEQYF
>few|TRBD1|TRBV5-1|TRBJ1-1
TGCGCCAGCAGCCCAAGGACAGGAAGTAACACTGAAGCTTTCTTT
CASSPRTGSNTEAFF
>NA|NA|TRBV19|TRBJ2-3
TGTGCCAGTAGTCCAGGGAACACAGATACGCAGTATTTT
CASSPGNTDTQYF
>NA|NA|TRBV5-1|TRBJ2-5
TGCGCCAGCAGTCAAAACCAGGGGAGTGGAGAGACCCAGTACTTC
CASSQNQGSGETQYF
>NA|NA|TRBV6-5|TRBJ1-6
TGTGCCAGCAGAGCGGGGGGAGGTTCACCCCTCCACTTT
CASRAGGGSPLHF
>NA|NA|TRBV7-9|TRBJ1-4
TGTGCCAGCAGCTTTATGGGCAGCGGGGATGAAAAACTGTTTTTT
CASSFMGSGDEKLFF
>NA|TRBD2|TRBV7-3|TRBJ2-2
TGTGCCAGCACTTTGACGGGGGGGTACACCGGGGAGCTGTTTTTT
CASTLTGGYTGELFF
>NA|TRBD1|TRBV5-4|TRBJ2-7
TGTGCCAGCAGCTTTGCTACAGGGGGCAGTTCCTACGAGCAGTACTTC
CASSFATGGSSYEQYF
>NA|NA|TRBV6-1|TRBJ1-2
TGTGCCAGCAGTGATAGCGACAGCCTTGGCGGCTACACCTTC
CASSDSDSLGGYTF
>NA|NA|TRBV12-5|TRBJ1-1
TGTGCTAGTGGTTTGGGGGGAACTGAAGCTTTCTTT
CASGLGGTEAFF
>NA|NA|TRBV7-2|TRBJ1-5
TGTGCCAGCAGCTTAGATTATAGCGCCAATCAGCCCCAGCATTTT
CASSLDYSANQPQHF
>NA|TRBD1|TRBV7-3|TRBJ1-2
TGTGCCAGCAGCTTAACGGAGACAGGGGTCTCCGGCTACACCTTC
CASSLTETGVSGYTF
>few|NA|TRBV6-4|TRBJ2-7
TGTGCCAGCACCTTAAAGGGACTGATCTACGAGCAGTACTTC
CASTLKGLIYEQYF